This T cell receptor (beta chain) emerged from a study of T cells after yellow fever vaccination. Using its own MiXCR run on the 5' RACE reads, TCRdb lists one record per CDR3 protein. The sample yields just under 600,000 distinct CDR3 sequences, 13% seen once. Trimming cost V 3 bases and J 6 bases, with 12 bases left between them. CDR1 DFQATT and CDR2 SNEGSKA come from the germline V gene (reference sequence). The length of the CDR3 is 12 residues. This material consisted of PBMCs, taken on the day of the yellow fever booster vaccination. The V gene is TRBV20-1, the J gene TRBJ2-7; D possibly corresponds to TRBD2 (6 bases). This receptor was obtained from a man younger than 40 who received the YFV17D yellow fever vaccine. Here the CDR3 reads CSASVVGGEQYF. The CDR3 DNA reads as TGCAGTGCTAGTGTTGTGGGGGGCGAGCAGTACTTC.